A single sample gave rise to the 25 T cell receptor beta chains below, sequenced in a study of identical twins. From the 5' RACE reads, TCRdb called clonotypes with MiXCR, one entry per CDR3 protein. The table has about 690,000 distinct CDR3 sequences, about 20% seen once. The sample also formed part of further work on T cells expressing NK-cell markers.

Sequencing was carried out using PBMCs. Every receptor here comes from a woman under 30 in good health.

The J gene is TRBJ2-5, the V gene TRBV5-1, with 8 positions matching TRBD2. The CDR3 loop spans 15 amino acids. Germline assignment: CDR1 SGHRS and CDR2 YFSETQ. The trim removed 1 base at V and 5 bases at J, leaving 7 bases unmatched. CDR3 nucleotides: TGCGCCAGCAGCTTGCCTAAGACTAGCGCCGAGACCCAGTACTTC. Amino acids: CASSLPKTSAETQYF.

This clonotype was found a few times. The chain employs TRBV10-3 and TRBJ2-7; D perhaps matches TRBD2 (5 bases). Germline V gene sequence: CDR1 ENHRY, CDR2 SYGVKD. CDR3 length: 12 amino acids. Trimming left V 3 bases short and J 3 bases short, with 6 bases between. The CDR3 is CAISERGYEQYF. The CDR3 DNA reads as TGTGCCATCAGTGAACGGGGCTACGAGCAGTACTTC.

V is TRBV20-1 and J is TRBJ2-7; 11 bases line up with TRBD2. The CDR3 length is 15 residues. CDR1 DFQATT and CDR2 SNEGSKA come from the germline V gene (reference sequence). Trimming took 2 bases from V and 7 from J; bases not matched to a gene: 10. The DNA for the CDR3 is TGCAGTGCTAGAAGGGAGCTAGCGGGAGGAGGGGAGCAGTACTTC. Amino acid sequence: CSARRELAGGGEQYF.

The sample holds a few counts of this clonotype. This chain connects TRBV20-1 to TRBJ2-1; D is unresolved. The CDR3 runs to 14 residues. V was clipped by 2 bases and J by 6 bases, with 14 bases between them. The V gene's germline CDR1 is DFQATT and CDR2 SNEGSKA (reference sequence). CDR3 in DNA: TGCAGTGCTAGAAGCCTAGTAGGGCTCAATGAGCAGTTCTTC. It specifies CSARSLVGLNEQFF.

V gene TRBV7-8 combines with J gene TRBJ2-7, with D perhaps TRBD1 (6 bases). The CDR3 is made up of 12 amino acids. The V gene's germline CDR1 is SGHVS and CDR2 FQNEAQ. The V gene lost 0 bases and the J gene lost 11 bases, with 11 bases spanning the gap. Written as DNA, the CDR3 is TGTGCCAGCAGCTTAGCGAACAGGGTAGAGTACTTC. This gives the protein CASSLANRVEYF. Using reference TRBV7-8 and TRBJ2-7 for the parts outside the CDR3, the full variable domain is GAGVSQSPRYKVAKRGQDVALRCDPISGHVSLFWYQQALGQGPEFLTYFQNEAQLDKSGLPSDRFFAERPEGSVSTLKIQRTQQEDSAVYLCASSLANRVEYFGPGTRLTVT.

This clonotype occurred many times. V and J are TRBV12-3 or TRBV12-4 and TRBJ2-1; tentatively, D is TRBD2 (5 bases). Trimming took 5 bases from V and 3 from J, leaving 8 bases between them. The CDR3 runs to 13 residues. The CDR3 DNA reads TGTGCCAGCAGTAAAAGCGGCTACAATGAGCAGTTCTTC. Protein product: CASSKSGYNEQFF.

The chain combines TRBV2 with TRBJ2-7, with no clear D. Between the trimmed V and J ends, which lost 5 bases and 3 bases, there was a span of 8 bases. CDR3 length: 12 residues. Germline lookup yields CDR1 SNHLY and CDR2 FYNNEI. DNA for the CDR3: TGTGCCAGCAGTATCGAGAACTACGAGCAGTACTTC. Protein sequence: CASSIENYEQYF.

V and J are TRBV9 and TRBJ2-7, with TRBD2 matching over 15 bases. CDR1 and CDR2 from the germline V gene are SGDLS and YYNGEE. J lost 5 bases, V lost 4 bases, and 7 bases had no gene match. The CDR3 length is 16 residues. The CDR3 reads CASSQGLAGGRDEQYF. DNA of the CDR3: TGTGCCAGCAGCCAAGGACTAGCGGGGGGGCGCGACGAGCAGTACTTC.

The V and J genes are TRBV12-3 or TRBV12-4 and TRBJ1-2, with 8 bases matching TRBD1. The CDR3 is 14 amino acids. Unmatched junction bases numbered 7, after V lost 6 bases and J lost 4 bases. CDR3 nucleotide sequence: TGTGCCAGCAGCCCAGGGGGCTTTTTCTATGGCTACACCTTC. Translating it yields CASSPGGFFYGYTF.

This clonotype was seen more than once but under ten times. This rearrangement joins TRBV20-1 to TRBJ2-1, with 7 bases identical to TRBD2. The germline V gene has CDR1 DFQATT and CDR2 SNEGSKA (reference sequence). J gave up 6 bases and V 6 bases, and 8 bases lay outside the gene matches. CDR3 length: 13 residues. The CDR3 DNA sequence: TGCAGTGCGGCCAGGACTAGTGGCAATGAGCAGTTCTTC. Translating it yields CSAARTSGNEQFF.

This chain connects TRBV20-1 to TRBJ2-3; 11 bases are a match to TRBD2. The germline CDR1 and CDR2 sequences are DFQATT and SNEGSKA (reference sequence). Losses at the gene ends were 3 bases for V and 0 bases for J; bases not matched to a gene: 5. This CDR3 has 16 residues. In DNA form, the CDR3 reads TGCAGTGCTAGTGTTTTAGCGGGAGGGAGCACAGATACGCAGTATTTT. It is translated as CSASVLAGGSTDTQYF.

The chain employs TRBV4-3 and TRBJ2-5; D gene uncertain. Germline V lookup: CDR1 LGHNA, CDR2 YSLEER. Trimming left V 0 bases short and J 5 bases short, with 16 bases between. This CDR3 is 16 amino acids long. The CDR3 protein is CASSQDRRRQHETQYF. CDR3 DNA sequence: TGCGCCAGCAGCCAAGATAGACGGCGGCAGCATGAGACCCAGTACTTC.

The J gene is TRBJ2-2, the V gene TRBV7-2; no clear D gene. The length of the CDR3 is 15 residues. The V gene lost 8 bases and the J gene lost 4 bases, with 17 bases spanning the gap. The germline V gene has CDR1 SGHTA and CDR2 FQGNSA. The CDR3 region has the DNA TGTGCCAGCTCCCCCCAAGTGGGCAGCACCGGGGAGCTGTTTTTT. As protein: CASSPQVGSTGELFF.

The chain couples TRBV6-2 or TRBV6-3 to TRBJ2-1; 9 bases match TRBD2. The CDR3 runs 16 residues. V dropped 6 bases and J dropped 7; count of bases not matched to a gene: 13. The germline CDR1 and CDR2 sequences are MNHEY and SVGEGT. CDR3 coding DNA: TGTGCCAGCAGCCGCAGGTTGCGGGAGGGCCGGAATGAGCAGTTCTTC. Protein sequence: CASSRRLREGRNEQFF.

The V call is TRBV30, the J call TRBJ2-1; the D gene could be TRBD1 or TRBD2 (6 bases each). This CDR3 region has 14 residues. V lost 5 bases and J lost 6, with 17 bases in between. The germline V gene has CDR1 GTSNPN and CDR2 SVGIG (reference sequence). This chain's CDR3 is CAWEGGGGFNEQFF. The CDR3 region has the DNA TGTGCCTGGGAAGGAGGGGGAGGCTTCAATGAGCAGTTCTTC.

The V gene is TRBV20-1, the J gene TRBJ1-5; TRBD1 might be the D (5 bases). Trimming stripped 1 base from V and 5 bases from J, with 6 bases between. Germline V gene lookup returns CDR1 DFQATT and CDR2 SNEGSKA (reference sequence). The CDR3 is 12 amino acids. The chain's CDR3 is CSARGQYQPQHF. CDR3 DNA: TGCAGTGCTAGAGGACAGTATCAGCCCCAGCATTTT.

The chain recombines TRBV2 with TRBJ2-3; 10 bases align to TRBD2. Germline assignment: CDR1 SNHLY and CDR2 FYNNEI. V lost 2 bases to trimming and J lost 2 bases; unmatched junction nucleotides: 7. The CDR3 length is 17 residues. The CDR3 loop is CASSESSSGGTTDTQYF. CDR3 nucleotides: TGTGCCAGCAGTGAATCTAGTAGCGGGGGGACCACAGATACGCAGTATTTT.

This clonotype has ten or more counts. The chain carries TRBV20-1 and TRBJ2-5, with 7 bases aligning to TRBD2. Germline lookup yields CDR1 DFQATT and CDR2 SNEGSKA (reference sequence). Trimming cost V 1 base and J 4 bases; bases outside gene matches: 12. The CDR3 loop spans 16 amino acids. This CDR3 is CSARAKGLGSGETQYF. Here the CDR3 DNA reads TGCAGTGCTAGAGCTAAAGGACTAGGGAGCGGAGAGACCCAGTACTTC.

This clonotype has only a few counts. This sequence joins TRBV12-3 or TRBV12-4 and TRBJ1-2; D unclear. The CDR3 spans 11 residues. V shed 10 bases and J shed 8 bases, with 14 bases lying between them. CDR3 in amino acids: CATRTLWGYTF. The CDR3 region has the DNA TGTGCCACCCGGACCCTTTGGGGCTACACCTTC.

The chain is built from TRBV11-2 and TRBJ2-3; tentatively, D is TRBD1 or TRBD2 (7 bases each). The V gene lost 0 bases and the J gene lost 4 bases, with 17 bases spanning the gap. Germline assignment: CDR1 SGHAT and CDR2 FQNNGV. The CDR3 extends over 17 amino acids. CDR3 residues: CASSLESREGAADTQYF. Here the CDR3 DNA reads TGTGCCAGCAGCTTAGAATCAAGGGAGGGGGCGGCAGATACGCAGTATTTT.

The CDR3 here is CASSLVGWRTGELFF. DNA for the CDR3: TGTGCCAGCAGCTTAGTGGGTTGGAGGACCGGGGAGCTGTTTTTT. V is TRBV7-2 and J is TRBJ2-2, with D tentatively TRBD2 (5 bases). The germline V gene encodes CDR1 SGHTA and CDR2 FQGNSA. Between the trimmed V and J ends, which lost 1 base and 5 bases, there was a span of 11 bases. The CDR3 sequence is 15 residues long.

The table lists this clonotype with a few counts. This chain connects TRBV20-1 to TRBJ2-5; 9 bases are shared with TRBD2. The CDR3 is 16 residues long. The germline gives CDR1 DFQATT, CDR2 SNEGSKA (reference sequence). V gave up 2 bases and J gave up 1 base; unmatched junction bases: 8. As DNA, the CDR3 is TGCAGTGCTAGAAGACTAGCGGCCGGACCCCAAGAGACCCAGTACTTC. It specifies CSARRLAAGPQETQYF.

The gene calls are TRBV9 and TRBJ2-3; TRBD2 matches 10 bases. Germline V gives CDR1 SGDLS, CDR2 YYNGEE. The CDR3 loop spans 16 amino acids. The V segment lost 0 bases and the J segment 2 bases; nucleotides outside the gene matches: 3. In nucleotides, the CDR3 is TGTGCCAGCAGCGTAGACCTAGCGGGGGTCACAGATACGCAGTATTTT. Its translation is CASSVDLAGVTDTQYF.

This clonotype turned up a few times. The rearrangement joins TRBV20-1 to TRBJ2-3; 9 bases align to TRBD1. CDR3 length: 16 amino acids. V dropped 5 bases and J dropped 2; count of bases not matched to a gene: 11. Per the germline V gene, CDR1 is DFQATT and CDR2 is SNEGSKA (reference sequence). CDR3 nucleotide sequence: TGCAGTGCTGATCCGGCCGGGACAGGGTTCACAGATACGCAGTATTTT. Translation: CSADPAGTGFTDTQYF.

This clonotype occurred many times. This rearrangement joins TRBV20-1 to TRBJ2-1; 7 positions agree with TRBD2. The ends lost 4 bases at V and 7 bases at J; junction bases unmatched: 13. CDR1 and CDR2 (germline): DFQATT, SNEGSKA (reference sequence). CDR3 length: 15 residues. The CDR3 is CSANTGTTPGNEQFF. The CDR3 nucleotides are TGCAGTGCTAATACCGGGACTACCCCCGGAAATGAGCAGTTCTTC.